The T cell receptor (beta chain) under discussion was sequenced for a study of T cells after posttransplantation cyclophosphamide. General study points: Skin or GI-infiltrating T cells shared few TRB sequences with blood.

Produced via immunoSEQ multiplex PCR; TCRdb's table is partial and in-frame only. The sample has tens of thousands of clones, none seen only once. This clone appeared many times. Its antigen is not known. The specimen sequenced was PBMCs. The receptor was derived from a man aged 35 to 55 in good health, CMV-negative, and a related stem cell transplant donor.

Here the CDR3 DNA reads TGTGCCAGCAGCTTGTCAGGTATCGGCTACGAGCAGTACTTC. Its protein product is CASSLSGIGYEQYF. The V gene is TRBV13, the J gene TRBJ2-7; D gene uncertain. The CDR3 sequence is 14 residues long. The germline V gene encodes CDR1 PRHDT and CDR2 FYEKMQ (reference sequence). Trimming removed 3 bases from V and 3 bases from J, with 12 bases in between.